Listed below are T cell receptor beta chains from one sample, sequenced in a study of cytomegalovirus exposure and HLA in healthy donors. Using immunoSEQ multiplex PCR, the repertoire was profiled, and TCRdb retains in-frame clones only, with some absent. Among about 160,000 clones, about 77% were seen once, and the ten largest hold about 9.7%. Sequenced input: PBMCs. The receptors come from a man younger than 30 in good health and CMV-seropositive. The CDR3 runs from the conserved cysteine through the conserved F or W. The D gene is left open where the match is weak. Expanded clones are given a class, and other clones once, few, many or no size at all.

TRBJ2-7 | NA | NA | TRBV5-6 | TGTGCCAGCAGCTTGCAGTCGTCCTACGAGCAGTACTTC | CASSLQSSYEQYF
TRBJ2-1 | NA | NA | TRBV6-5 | TGTGCCAGCAGTTACTTCGGGGCAGGGGTTGGGAATGAGCAGTTCTTC | CASSYFGAGVGNEQFF
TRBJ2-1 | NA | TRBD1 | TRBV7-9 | TGTGCCAGCAGCTCGGACAGGTACAATGAGCAGTTCTTC | CASSSDRYNEQFF
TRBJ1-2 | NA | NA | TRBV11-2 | TGTGCCAGCCAAGCTCTAGACAGGAGCTCTAACTATGGCTACACCTTC | CASQALDRSSNYGYTF
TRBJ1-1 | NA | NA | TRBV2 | TGTGCCAGCAGTGAGCGGGGTGGGGTCACTGAAGCTTTCTTT | CASSERGGVTEAFF
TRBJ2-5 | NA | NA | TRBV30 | TGTGCCTGGAGTGTCCTGGACAGCGCTCAAGAGACCCAGTACTTC | CAWSVLDSAQETQYF
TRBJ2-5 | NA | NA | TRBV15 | TGTGCCACCAGCAGTGACAGCCCCCAAGAGACCCAGTACTTC | CATSSDSPQETQYF
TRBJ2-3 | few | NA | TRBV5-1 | TGCGCCAGCAGCTTGGGGCCAGTGGGGGGGCGAGATACGCAGTATTTT | CASSLGPVGGRDTQYF
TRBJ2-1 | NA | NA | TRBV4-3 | TGCGCCAGCAGCCAAATTGGGGGGAATGAGCAGTTCTTC | CASSQIGGNEQFF
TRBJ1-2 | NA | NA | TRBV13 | TGTGCCAGCAGCTTGAGTGGGGCCTCCTATGGCTACACCTTC | CASSLSGASYGYTF
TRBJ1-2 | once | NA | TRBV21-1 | TGTGCCAGCAGTTTTTTTCAGGGCGATTTCTATGGCTACACCTTC | CASSFFQGDFYGYTF
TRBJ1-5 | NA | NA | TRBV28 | TGTGCCAGCAGTCTACCAGGGGATCAGCCCCAGCATTTT | CASSLPGDQPQHF
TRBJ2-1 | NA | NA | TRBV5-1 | TGCGCCAGCAGCTTGGCCCTGGGGGGGCCAAATGAGCAGTTCTTC | CASSLALGGPNEQFF
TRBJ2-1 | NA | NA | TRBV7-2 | TGTGCCAGCAGCTTTGGGGGGGACAACAATGAGCAGTTCTTC | CASSFGGDNNEQFF
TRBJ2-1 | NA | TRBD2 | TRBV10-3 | TGTGCCACAGCGGGTCGACGGGAGGTGACCGACCAGAACAATGAGCAGTTCTTC | CATAGRREVTDQNNEQFF
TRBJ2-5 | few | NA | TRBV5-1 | TGCGCCAGCAGCTACGAGGAGACCCAGTACTTC | CASSYEETQYF
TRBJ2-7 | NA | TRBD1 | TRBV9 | TGTGCCAGCAGCATTGGGGACAGGGGGTTCCACGAGCAGTACTTC | CASSIGDRGFHEQYF
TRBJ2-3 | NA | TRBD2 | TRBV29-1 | TGCAGCGTTGAGAGAGCTAGCGGGGCAGGAGATACGCAGTATTTT | CSVERASGAGDTQYF
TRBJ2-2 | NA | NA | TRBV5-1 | TGCGCCAGCAGCTTGAAGGGGTCCAGAAACACCGGGGAGCTGTTTTTT | CASSLKGSRNTGELFF
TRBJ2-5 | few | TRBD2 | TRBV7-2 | TGTGCCAGCAGCTTAAGGAATAGCGGGAGCGTAGAGACCCAGTACTTC | CASSLRNSGSVETQYF
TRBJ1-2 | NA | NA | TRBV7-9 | TGTGCCAGCAGCCCCGTCGGGAGGGTTAACTATGGCTACACCTTC | CASSPVGRVNYGYTF
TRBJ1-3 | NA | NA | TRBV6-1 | TGTGCCAGCAGTAACGGGGGATACTCTGGAAACACCATATATTTT | CASSNGGYSGNTIYF